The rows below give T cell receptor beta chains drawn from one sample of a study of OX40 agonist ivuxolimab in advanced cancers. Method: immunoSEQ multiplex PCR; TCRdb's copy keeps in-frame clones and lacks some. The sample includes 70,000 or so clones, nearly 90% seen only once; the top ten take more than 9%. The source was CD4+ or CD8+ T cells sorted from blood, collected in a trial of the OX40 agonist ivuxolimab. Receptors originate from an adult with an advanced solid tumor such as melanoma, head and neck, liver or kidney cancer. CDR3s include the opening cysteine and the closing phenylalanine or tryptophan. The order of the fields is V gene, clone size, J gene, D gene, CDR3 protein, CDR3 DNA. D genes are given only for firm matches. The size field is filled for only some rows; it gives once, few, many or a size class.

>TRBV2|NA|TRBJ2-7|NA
CASRPQGGVYEQYF
TGTGCCAGCAGACCCCAGGGGGGAGTATACGAGCAGTACTTC
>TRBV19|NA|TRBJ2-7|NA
CASSIGQGNEQYF
TGTGCCAGTAGTATAGGGCAGGGAAACGAACAGTACTTC
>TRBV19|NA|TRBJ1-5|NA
CASSMGTKDQPQHF
TGTGCCAGTAGTATGGGGACAAAAGATCAGCCCCAGCATTTT
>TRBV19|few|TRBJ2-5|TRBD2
CASSIGAGGRETQYF
TGTGCCAGTAGTATAGGGGCGGGAGGACGAGAGACCCAGTACTTC
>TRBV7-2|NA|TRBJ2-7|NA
CASSLEGTRRAYEQYF
TGTGCCAGCAGCTTAGAGGGGACAAGGAGGGCGTACGAGCAGTACTTC
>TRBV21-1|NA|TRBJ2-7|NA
CASSKGGSATVLYEQYF
TGTGCCAGCAGCAAAGGTGGAAGCGCGACCGTCCTCTACGAGCAGTACTTC
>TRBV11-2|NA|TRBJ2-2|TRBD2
CASSLALAGVTGELFF
TGTGCCAGCAGCTTAGCGCTAGCGGGGGTCACCGGGGAGCTGTTTTTT
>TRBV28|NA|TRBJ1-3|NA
CASSLVVTGNTIYF
TGTGCCAGCAGTTTAGTGGTTACTGGAAACACCATATATTTT
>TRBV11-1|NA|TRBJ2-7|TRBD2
CASSRGTSGARRYEQYF
TGTGCCAGCAGTCGAGGGACTAGCGGGGCCCGCCGGTACGAGCAGTACTTC
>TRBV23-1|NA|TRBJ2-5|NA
CASSQSGQAFQETQYF
TGCGCCAGCAGTCAATCAGGGCAGGCCTTCCAAGAGACCCAGTACTTC
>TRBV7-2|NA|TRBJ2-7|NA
CASSRPSYEQYF
TGTGCCAGCAGCCGCCCCTCCTACGAGCAGTACTTC
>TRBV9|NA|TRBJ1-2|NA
CASSNTGSDGYTF
TGTGCCAGCAGCAATACAGGGTCGGATGGCTACACCTTC
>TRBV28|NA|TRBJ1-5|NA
CASSLVGSYSNQPQHF
TGTGCCAGCAGTTTAGTGGGCAGTTATAGCAATCAGCCCCAGCATTTT
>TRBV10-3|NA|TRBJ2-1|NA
CATGRSNEQFF
TGTGCCACCGGACGGTCCAATGAGCAGTTCTTC